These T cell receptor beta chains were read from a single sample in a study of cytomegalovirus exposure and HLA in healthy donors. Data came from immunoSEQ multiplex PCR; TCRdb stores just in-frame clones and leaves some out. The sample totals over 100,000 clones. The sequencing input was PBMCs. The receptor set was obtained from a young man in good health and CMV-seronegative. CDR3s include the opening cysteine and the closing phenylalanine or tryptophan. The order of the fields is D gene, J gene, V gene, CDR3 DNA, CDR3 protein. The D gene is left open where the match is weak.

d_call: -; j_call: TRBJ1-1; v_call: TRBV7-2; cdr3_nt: TGTGCCAGCAGCTTAGTGAGACTCGGAGTCGGCACTGAAGCTTTCTTT; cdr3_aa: CASSLVRLGVGTEAFF
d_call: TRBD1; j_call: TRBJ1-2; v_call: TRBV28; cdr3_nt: TGTGCCAGCATATCAGGGGGTACCGTCTATGGCTACACCTTC; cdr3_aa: CASISGGTVYGYTF
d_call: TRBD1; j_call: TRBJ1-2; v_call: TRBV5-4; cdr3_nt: TGTGCCAGCAGCTTGGTGGACAGGGACTATGGCTACACCTTC; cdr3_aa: CASSLVDRDYGYTF
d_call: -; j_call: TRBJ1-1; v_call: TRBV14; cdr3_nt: TGTGCCAGCAGCCAACGACAGGCCTCCGAAGCTTTCTTT; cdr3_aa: CASSQRQASEAFF
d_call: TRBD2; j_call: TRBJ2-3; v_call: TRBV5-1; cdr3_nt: TGCGCCAGCAGTAGGGGGCTAGCGGGAGCAGATACGCAGTATTTT; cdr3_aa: CASSRGLAGADTQYF
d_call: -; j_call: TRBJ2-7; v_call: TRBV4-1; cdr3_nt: TGCGCCAGCAGCCGAAACTCCCAGGGCGGGGCCTACGAGCAGTACTTC; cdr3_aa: CASSRNSQGGAYEQYF
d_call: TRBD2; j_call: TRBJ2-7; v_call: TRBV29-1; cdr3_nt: TGCAGCGTTGACGGGACTAGCGGGGGTCCTTCCTACGAGCAGTACTTC; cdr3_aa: CSVDGTSGGPSYEQYF
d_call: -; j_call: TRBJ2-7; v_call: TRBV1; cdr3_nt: TGCACCAGCAGCCAGCCTAAATCCTACGAGCAGTACTTC; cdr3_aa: CTSSQPKSYEQYF
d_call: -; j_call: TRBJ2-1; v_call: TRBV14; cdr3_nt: TGTGCCAGCAGCTATGGACGGACAGTCGACAATGAGCAGTTCTTC; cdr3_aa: CASSYGRTVDNEQFF
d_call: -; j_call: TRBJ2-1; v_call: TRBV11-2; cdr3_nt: TGTGCCAGCAGCCCCGGGACTTCCAACAATGAGCAGTTCTTC; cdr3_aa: CASSPGTSNNEQFF
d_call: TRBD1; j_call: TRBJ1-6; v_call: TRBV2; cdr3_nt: TGTGCCAGCAGCCAAGCGACAGGGGGGAATTCACCCCTCCACTTT; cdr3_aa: CASSQATGGNSPLHF
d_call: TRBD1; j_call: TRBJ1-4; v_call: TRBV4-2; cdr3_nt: TGTGCCAGCAGCCTGGGACAGGGAGGTTCTAATGAAAAACTGTTTTTT; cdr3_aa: CASSLGQGGSNEKLFF
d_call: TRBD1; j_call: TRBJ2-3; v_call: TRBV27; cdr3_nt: TGTGCCAGCAGGAAGACAGGGGGCACAGATACGCAGTATTTT; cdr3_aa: CASRKTGGTDTQYF
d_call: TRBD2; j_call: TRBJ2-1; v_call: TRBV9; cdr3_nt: TGTGCCAGCAGCGTAGCTAGCGGCGATGAGCAGTTCTTC; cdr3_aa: CASSVASGDEQFF
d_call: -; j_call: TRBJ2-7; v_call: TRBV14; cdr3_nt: TGTGCCAGCAGCCAATACGGGACTGGGGGACTGAGGGAGCAGTACTTC; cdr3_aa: CASSQYGTGGLREQYF
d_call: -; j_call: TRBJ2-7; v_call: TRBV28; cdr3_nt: TGTGCCAGCAGCGTATCCAGGGGTAGGTCCTACGAGCAGTACTTC; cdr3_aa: CASSVSRGRSYEQYF
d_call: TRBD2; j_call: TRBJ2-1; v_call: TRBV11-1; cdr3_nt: TGTGCCAGCAGACCCGCGGGAGCGTCCTACAATGAGCAGTTCTTC; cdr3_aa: CASRPAGASYNEQFF
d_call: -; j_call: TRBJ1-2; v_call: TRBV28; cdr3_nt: TGTGCCAGCAGTTTAAACGCTGCCCGGGGAGGCGGCTACACCTTC; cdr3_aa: CASSLNAARGGGYTF
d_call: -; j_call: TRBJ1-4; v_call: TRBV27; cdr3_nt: TGTGCCAGCGGTGGAGGGAATGAAAAACTGTTTTTT; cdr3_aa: CASGGGNEKLFF
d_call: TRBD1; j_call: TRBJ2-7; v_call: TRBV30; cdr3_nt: TGTGCCTGGAGTCCTTGGACAGGGAGCTACGAGCAGTACTTC; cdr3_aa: CAWSPWTGSYEQYF
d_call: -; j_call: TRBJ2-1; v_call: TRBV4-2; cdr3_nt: TGTGCCAGCAGCCAAGGTCCAGGGGCGATTGGCAATGAGCAGTTCTTC; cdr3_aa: CASSQGPGAIGNEQFF
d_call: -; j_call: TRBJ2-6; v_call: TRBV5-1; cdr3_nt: TGCGCCAGCAGCGGCATCGGGGGGCCTGGGGCCAACGTCCTGACTTTC; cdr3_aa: CASSGIGGPGANVLTF
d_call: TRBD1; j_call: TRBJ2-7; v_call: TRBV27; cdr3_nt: TGTGCCAGCAGCCAGGGACAGGGATCCTACGAGCAGTACTTC; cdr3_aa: CASSQGQGSYEQYF
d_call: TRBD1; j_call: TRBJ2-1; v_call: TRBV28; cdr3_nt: TGTGCCAGCAGTTCGGGACAGTCCAATGAGCAGTTCTTC; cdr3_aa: CASSSGQSNEQFF
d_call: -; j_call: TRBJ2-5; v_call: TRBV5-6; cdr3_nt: TGTGCCAGCAGCCCGGGAGAAAGGGAGCAGTACTTC; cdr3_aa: CASSPGEREQYF
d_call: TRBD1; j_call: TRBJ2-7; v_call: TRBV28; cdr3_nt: TGTGCCAGCAGTTTGCCCCGACAGGGTGAGGAGGTTGGTCAGTACTTC; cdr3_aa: CASSLPRQGEEVGQYF